Each of the 23 T cell receptor beta chains below was sequenced from the same sample in a study of cytomegalovirus exposure and HLA in healthy donors. The PCR ran on 60 Vbeta and 13 Jbeta primers. Assay: immunoSEQ multiplex PCR; the TCRdb copy retains only in-frame clones and omits some. Among fewer than 200,000 clones, about 90% were seen once, and the ten largest hold around 0.21%. The source material was PBMCs. These receptors were taken from a girl less than two years old in good health and CMV-seronegative.

This rearrangement joins TRBV6-1 to TRBJ2-5, with D uncertain. V was pared by 2 bases and J by 0 bases, with 10 bases between. In germline, CDR1 is MNHNS, CDR2 SASEGT. This CDR3 comprises 15 residues. In DNA, the CDR3 is TGTGCCAGCAGTGAAAGGCGGTCGTACCAAGAGACCCAGTACTTC. Translated: CASSERRSYQETQYF.

This chain joins TRBV5-6 and TRBJ2-7, with D perhaps TRBD1 (5 bases). The V gene's germline CDR1 is SGHDT and CDR2 YYEEEE. CDR3 length: 16 residues. Trimming shortened V by 4 bases and J by 0 bases, and 17 bases separated the two germline ends. The CDR3 reads CASSPPPRQNSYEQYF. CDR3 nucleotides: TGTGCCAGCAGCCCACCTCCGAGACAGAACTCCTACGAGCAGTACTTC. The complete variable domain, with remaining parts taken from reference TRBV5-6 and TRBJ2-7, reads DAGVTQSPTHLIKTRGQQVTLRCSPKSGHDTVSWYQQALGQGPQFIFQYYEEEERQRGNFPDRFSGHQFPNYSSELNVNALLLGDSALYLCASSPPPRQNSYEQYFGPGTRLTVT.

The V call is TRBV27, the J call TRBJ2-7; D is perhaps TRBD1 (6 bases). The V gene's germline CDR1 is MNHEY and CDR2 SMNVEV (reference sequence). The CDR3 length is 14 residues. V shed 4 bases and J shed 4 bases, with 14 bases lying between them. The CDR3 is CASSSDRNHYEQYF. The DNA for the CDR3 is TGTGCCAGCAGTTCGGACAGAAATCATTACGAGCAGTACTTC.

The rearrangement uses TRBV9 and TRBJ2-3, with D possibly matching TRBD1 (6 bases). This CDR3 has 17 amino acids. V was trimmed by 0 bases and J by 2 bases, leaving 16 bases between them. Germline CDR1 is SGDLS and CDR2 is YYNGEE. The CDR3 DNA follows: TGTGCCAGCAGCGTAGGAAGGACAGCCATATCCACAGATACGCAGTATTTT. This sequence encodes CASSVGRTAISTDTQYF.

The chain couples TRBV5-8 to TRBJ2-5, with 7 bases matching TRBD1. Germline lookup yields CDR1 SGHTS and CDR2 YDEGEE. J gave up 0 bases and V 5 bases, and 7 bases lay outside the gene matches. This CDR3 is built from 15 residues. CDR3 residues: CASSRNRGYQETQYF. The CDR3 region has the DNA TGTGCCAGCAGTCGAAACAGGGGATACCAAGAGACCCAGTACTTC.

The chain is built from TRBV2 and TRBJ1-5; 8 bases agree with TRBD1. The CDR3 has 13 residues. The V gene's germline CDR1 is SNHLY and CDR2 FYNNEI. V was pared by 7 bases and J by 4 bases, with 3 bases of the junction left unmatched. CDR3 sequence (DNA): TGTGCCAGCACTTACAGGGGGAATCAGCCCCAGCATTTT. Amino acids: CASTYRGNQPQHF.

The rearrangement joins TRBV11-2 to TRBJ2-7; D perhaps matches TRBD1 (7 bases). The CDR3 runs to 14 residues. Deletions cut 5 bases from V and 3 bases from J, with 14 bases between. The germline gives CDR1 SGHAT, CDR2 FQNNGV. The CDR3 protein is CASSLRQGGYEQYF. CDR3 in DNA: TGTGCCAGCAGCCTCAGACAGGGAGGCTACGAGCAGTACTTC.

This clone was counted once. The rearrangement joins TRBV7-6 to TRBJ2-5; a possible D gene is TRBD1 (6 bases). The germline gives CDR1 SGHVS, CDR2 FNYEAQ. The CDR3 has 13 residues. Between the trimmed V and J ends, which lost 5 bases and 5 bases, there was a span of 12 bases. This CDR3 reads CASSVDSFETQYF. CDR3 DNA: TGTGCCAGCAGCGTGGACAGTTTTGAGACCCAGTACTTC.

This clone was picked up one time. This chain joins TRBV5-1 and TRBJ1-1; TRBD1 might be the D (5 bases). Germline loops: CDR1 SGHRS, CDR2 YFSETQ. The CDR3 sequence is 13 residues long. V was clipped by 5 bases and J by 6 bases, with 14 bases between them. The DNA for the CDR3 is TGCGCCAGCAGGGAGACAGTCGGCGCTGAAGCTTTCTTT. Translated, it gives CASRETVGAEAFF.

The genes are TRBV6-6 and TRBJ1-5; D possibly corresponds to TRBD1 (6 bases). The CDR3 is 13 residues long. Deletions cut 5 bases from V and 7 bases from J, with 12 bases between. The germline CDR1 and CDR2 sequences are MNHNY and SVGAGI (reference sequence). CDR3 sequence reads: CASSPPGDQPQHF. As DNA, the CDR3 is TGTGCCAGCAGTCCTCCAGGGGACCAGCCCCAGCATTTT.

This chain connects TRBV6-1 to TRBJ2-4, with a weak D call TRBD1 (6 bases). This CDR3 has 15 amino acids. V was clipped by 0 bases and J by 8 bases, with 14 bases between them. From germline, CDR1 is MNHNS and CDR2 SASEGT. This CDR3 reads CASSEADQGIHIQYF. The CDR3 DNA is TGTGCCAGCAGTGAAGCGGATCAGGGGATACACATTCAGTACTTC.

This clone appeared once. In nucleotides, the CDR3 is TGTGCCAGCCCGGGGGAAAGGTACACCATATATTTT. This sequence encodes CASPGERYTIYF. This chain links TRBV2 with TRBJ1-3; D might be TRBD1 (5 bases). V lost 8 bases, J lost 8 bases, and 13 bases lay in between. Looked up from germline, CDR1 is SNHLY and CDR2 is FYNNEI. The CDR3 runs 12 residues.

This clone occurred a few times. The chain uses TRBV10-3 and TRBJ2-1, with 7 bases aligning to TRBD1. Germline CDR1 ENHRY, CDR2 SYGVKD. The CDR3 covers 16 residues. Trimming took 5 bases from V and 5 from J; bases not matched to a gene: 12. The CDR3 loop reads CAISQTRTGPDNEQFF. The CDR3 bases are TGTGCCATCAGTCAAACCCGGACAGGTCCGGACAATGAGCAGTTCTTC.

The chain recombines TRBV9 with TRBJ2-1; 11 bases fit TRBD2. The V segment lost 0 bases and the J segment 4 bases; nucleotides outside the gene matches: 9. CDR3 length: 18 amino acids. Germline CDR1 and CDR2: SGDLS and YYNGEE. CDR3 DNA sequence: TGTGCCAGCAGCGTAGCTCTTATAGCGGGAGGGCGTTACAATGAGCAGTTCTTC. Translating it yields CASSVALIAGGRYNEQFF.

The genes are TRBV6-5 and TRBJ2-7, with a possible D match to TRBD1 (6 bases). CDR3 length: 14 residues. V shed 5 bases and J shed 6 bases, with 17 bases lying between them. Germline CDR1 reads MNHEY; CDR2 reads SVGAGI. In DNA form, the CDR3 reads TGTGCCAGCAGTCCCACCAGGGGACGGGGCGAGCAGTACTTC. Encoded protein: CASSPTRGRGEQYF.

This chain links TRBV28 with TRBJ1-5, with unresolved D. With 3 bases removed from V and 6 bases from J, the gap between germline ends came to 9 bases. This CDR3 comprises 13 residues. Germline CDR1 is MDHEN and CDR2 is SYDVKM. As DNA, the CDR3 is TGTGCCAGCAGTTTGGGTGCGGCTCAGCCCCAGCATTTT. It yields the protein CASSLGAAQPQHF. Drawing the rest from reference TRBV28 and TRBJ1-5, the complete variable domain is DVKVTQSSRYLVKRTGEKVFLECVQDMDHENMFWYRQDPGLGLRLIYFSYDVKMKEKGDIPEGYSVSREKKERFSLILESASTNQTSMYLCASSLGAAQPQHFGDGTRLSIL.

This chain links TRBV5-4 with TRBJ2-7; the match to TRBD1 covers 8 bases. The length of the CDR3 is 15 residues. V trimming: 3 bases; J trimming: 1 base; junction bases outside the gene matches: 6. The germline CDR1 and CDR2 sequences are SGHNT and YYREEE (reference sequence). CDR3 bases: TGTGCCAGCAGCTCTTTACAGGGGGGATCCTACGAGCAGTACTTC. The encoded protein is CASSSLQGGSYEQYF.

This clone has just a few counts. V and J are TRBV5-1 and TRBJ2-5; TRBD2 matches at 10 bases. Germline V gene lookup returns CDR1 SGHRS and CDR2 YFSETQ. This CDR3 has 17 residues. Trimming took 0 bases from V and 2 from J; bases not matched to a gene: 7. CDR3 sequence (DNA): TGCGCCAGCAGCTTGGTGCTAGCGGGGGACAAACAAGAGACCCAGTACTTC. Amino acid sequence: CASSLVLAGDKQETQYF.

The chain couples TRBV4-3 to TRBJ2-5; D is uncertain. The CDR3 spans 18 residues. Per the germline V gene, CDR1 is LGHNA and CDR2 is YSLEER. Between the trimmed V and J ends, which lost 0 bases and 5 bases, there was a span of 22 bases. CDR3 sequence reads: CASSQDRGRTPDKETQYF. The DNA of the CDR3 is TGCGCCAGCAGCCAAGATCGAGGTCGTACCCCCGATAAGGAGACCCAGTACTTC.

V gene TRBV30 combines with J gene TRBJ2-7, with D unresolved. CDR3 length: 11 amino acids. Deletions cut 0 bases from V and 3 bases from J, with 3 bases between. The V gene's germline CDR1 is GTSNPN and CDR2 SVGIG (reference sequence). CDR3 in DNA: TGTGCCTGGAGTGTACTCTACGAGCAGTACTTC. As protein: CAWSVLYEQYF.

The V gene is TRBV9, the J gene TRBJ1-3, with TRBD1 matching 8 bases. V shed 1 base and J 3 bases; nucleotides not matched to a gene: 6. This CDR3 spans 16 amino acids. The germline V gene encodes CDR1 SGDLS and CDR2 YYNGEE. CDR3 sequence: CASSVSQGAIGNTIYF. CDR3 DNA sequence: TGTGCCAGCAGCGTATCCCAGGGGGCGATTGGAAACACCATATATTTT.

The rearrangement joins TRBV5-6 to TRBJ1-2, with TRBD1 matching over 7 bases. Germline V gives CDR1 SGHDT, CDR2 YYEEEE. The V gene end was trimmed by 2 bases and the J gene end by 3 bases; junction bases not matched to a gene: 1. CDR3 size: 13 residues. This chain's CDR3 is CASSLQGYYGYTF. For the CDR3, the DNA is TGTGCCAGCAGCTTACAGGGGTACTATGGCTACACCTTC. The variable domain in full, completed from reference TRBV5-6 and TRBJ1-2, reads DAGVTQSPTHLIKTRGQQVTLRCSPKSGHDTVSWYQQALGQGPQFIFQYYEEEERQRGNFPDRFSGHQFPNYSSELNVNALLLGDSALYLCASSLQGYYGYTFGSGTRLTVV.

CDR3 amino acids: CASSWGQGVQETQYF. The CDR3 DNA reads TGTGCCAGCAGTTGGGGACAGGGGGTTCAAGAGACCCAGTACTTC. This chain uses TRBV6-5 with TRBJ2-5; 11 nucleotides agree with TRBD1. The V gene's germline CDR1 is MNHEY and CDR2 SVGAGI. The V and J ends lost 4 bases and 2 bases, in that order; junction bases with no gene match: 3. This CDR3 contains 15 residues.